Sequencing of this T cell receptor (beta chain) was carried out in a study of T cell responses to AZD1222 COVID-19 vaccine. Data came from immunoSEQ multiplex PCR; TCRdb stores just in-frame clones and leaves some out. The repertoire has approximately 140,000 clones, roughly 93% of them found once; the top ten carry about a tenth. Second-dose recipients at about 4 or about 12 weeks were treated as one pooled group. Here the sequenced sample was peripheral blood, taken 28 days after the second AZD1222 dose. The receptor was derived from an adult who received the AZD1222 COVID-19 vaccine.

CDR3 nucleotides: TGTGCCAGTAGTACGGACAGGCGGCAGCCCCAGCATTTT. This translates into CASSTDRRQPQHF. This sequence joins TRBV19 and TRBJ1-5, with 7 bases that match TRBD1. Germline CDR1 is LNHDA and CDR2 is SQIVND (reference sequence). This CDR3 contains 13 residues. V trimming: 4 bases; J trimming: 7 bases; junction bases outside the gene matches: 4.